The clone carrying this T cell receptor (beta chain) was seen a handful of times. The antigen is not known. The data were taken from a study of beta chain features in type 1 diabetes. Overall study findings and caveats: TCRB CDR3 length was moderately but significantly reduced in all four CD4+ subsets of Type 1 diabetes patients. Diminished insertions and augmented deletions at VDJ junctions characterized type 1 diabetes patients. Sequencing from cDNA could over-represent high-TCR-expressing cells.

This CDR3 comprises 13 residues. The germline V gene encodes CDR1 MNHEY and CDR2 SVGAGI. The V end was cut by 3 bases, the J end by 4 bases, with 9 bases between. Every participating donor gave one draw, a heparinised blood sample averaging about 100 mL. Expressed TCRB transcripts were sequenced after all isolated RNA was converted to cDNA. Only in-frame clones appear in the TCRdb table, and some are missing; sequencing was by immunoSEQ multiplex PCR. The table records 200,000 to 300,000 clones, roughly an eighth of them present only once. The material sequenced was naive CD4+ T cells from blood. This receptor was identified in a woman between 40 and 55 years old in good health. V gene TRBV6-5 combines with J gene TRBJ1-1; D gene ambiguous. The CDR3 DNA follows: TGTGCCAGCAGTTATCAGACTAGCACTGAAGCTTTCTTT. Translated, it gives CASSYQTSTEAFF.